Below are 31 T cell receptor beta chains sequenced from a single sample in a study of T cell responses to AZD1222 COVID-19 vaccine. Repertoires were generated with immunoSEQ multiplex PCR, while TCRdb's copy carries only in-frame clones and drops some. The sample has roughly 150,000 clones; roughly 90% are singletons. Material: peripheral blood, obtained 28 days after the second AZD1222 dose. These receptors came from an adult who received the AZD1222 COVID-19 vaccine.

Here the CDR3 reads CASSFKAGNEQFF. The CDR3, as DNA: TGTGCCAGCAGCTTTAAGGCTGGGAATGAGCAGTTCTTC. The chain joins TRBV7-3 to TRBJ2-1, with no clear D. Germline assignment: CDR1 SGHTA and CDR2 FQGTGA. The length of the CDR3 is 13 residues. V was pared by 3 bases and J by 7 bases, with 10 bases between. The full variable domain, in which reference TRBV7-3 and TRBJ2-1 provide the parts outside the CDR3, is GAGVSQTPSNKVTEKGKYVELRCDPISGHTALYWYRQSLGQGPEFLIYFQGTGAADDSGLPNDRFFAVRPEGSVSTLKIQRTERGDSAVYLCASSFKAGNEQFFGPGTRLTVL.

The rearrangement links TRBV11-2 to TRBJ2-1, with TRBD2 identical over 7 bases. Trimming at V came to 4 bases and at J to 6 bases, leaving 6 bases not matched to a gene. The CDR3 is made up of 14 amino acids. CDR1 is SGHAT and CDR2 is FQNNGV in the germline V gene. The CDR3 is CASSYAGESNEQFF. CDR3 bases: TGTGCCAGCAGCTACGCGGGAGAGAGCAATGAGCAGTTCTTC.

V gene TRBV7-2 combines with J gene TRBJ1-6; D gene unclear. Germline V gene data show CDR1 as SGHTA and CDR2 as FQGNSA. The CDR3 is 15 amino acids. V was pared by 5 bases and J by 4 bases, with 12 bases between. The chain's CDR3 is CASSETGSYNSPLHF. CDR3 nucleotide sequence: TGTGCCAGCAGCGAGACCGGGAGTTATAATTCACCCCTCCACTTT.

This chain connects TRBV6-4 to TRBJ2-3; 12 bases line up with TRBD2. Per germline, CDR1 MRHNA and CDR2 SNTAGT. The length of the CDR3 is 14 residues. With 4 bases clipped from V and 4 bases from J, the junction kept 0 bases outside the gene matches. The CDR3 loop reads CASSGTSGADTQYF. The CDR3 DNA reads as TGTGCCAGCAGTGGGACTAGCGGGGCAGATACGCAGTATTTT.

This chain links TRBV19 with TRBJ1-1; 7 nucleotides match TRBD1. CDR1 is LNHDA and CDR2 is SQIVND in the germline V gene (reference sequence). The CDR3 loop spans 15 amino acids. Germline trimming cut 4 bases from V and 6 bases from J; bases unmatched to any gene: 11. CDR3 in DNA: TGTGCCAGTAGTAGTCCTACAGGGGACAATGCTGAAGCTTTCTTT. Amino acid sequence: CASSSPTGDNAEAFF. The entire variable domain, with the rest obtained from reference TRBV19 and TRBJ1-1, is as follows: DGGITQSPKYLFRKEGQNVTLSCEQNLNHDAMYWYRQDPGQGLRLIYYSQIVNDFQKGDIAEGYSVSREKKESFPLTVTSAQKNPTAFYLCASSSPTGDNAEAFFGQGTRLTVV.

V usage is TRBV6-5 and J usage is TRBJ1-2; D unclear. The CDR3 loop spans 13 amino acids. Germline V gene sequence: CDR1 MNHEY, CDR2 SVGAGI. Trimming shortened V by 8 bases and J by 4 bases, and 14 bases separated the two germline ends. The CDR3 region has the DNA TGTGCCAGCGGACGACACACCACCTATGGCTACACCTTC. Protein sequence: CASGRHTTYGYTF.

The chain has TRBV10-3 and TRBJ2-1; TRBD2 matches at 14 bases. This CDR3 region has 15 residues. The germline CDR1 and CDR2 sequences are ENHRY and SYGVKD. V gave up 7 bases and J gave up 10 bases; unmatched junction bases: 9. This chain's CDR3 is CAIKGTSGSNEEQFF. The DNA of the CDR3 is TGTGCCATCAAGGGGACTAGCGGGAGCAATGAGGAGCAGTTCTTC.

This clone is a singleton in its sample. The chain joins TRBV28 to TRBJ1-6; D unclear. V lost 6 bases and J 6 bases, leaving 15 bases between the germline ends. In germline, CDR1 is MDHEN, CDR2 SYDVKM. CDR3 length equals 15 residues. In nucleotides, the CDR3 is TGTGCCAGCAGCTCGGCCCGGGATCTTAATTCACCCCTCCACTTT. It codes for CASSSARDLNSPLHF.

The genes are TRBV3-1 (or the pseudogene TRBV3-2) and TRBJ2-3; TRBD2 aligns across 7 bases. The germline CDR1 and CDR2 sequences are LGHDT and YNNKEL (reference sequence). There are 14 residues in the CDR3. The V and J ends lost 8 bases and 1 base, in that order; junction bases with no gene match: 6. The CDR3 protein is CASSRLARTDTQYF. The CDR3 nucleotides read TGTGCCAGCTCCCGACTAGCCCGCACAGATACGCAGTATTTT.

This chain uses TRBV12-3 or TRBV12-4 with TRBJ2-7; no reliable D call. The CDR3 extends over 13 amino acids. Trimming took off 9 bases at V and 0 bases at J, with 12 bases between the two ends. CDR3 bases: TGTGCCAGTTCGAAGGGAAACTCCTACGAGCAGTACTTC. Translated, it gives CASSKGNSYEQYF.

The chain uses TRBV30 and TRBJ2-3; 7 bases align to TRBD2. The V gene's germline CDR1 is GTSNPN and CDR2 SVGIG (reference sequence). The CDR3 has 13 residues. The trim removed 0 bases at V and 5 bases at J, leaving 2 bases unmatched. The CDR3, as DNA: TGTGCCTGGAGTGTTGGGGGGGGAGATACGCAGTATTTT. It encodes CAWSVGGGDTQYF.

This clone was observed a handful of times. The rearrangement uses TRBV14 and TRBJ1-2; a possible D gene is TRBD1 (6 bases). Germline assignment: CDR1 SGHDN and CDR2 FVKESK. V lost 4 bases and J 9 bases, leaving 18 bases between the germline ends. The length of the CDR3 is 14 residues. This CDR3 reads CASSRAGEEWRYTF. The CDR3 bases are TGTGCCAGCAGCCGAGCAGGGGAGGAGTGGCGCTACACCTTC.

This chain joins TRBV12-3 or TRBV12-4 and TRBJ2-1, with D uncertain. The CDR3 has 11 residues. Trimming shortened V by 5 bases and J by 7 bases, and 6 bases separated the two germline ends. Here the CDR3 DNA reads TGTGCCAGCAGTCGCCGTAATGAGCAGTTCTTC. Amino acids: CASSRRNEQFF.

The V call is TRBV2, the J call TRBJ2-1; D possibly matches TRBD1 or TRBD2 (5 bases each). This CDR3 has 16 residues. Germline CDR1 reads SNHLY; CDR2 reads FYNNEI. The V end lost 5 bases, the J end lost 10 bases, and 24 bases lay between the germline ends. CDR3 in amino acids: CASSSNRDPPQWEQFF. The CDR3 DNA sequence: TGTGCCAGCAGTTCTAACCGGGACCCCCCACAATGGGAGCAGTTCTTC.

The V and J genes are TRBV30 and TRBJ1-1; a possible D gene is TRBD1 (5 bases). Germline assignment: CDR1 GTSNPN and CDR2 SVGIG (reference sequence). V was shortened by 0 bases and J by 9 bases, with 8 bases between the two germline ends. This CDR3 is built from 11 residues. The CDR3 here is CAWSVGGKAFF. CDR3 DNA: TGTGCCTGGAGTGTTGGGGGTAAAGCTTTCTTT.

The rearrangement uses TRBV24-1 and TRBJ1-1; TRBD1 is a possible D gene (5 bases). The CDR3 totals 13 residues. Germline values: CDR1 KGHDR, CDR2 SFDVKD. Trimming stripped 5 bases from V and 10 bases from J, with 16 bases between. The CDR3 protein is CATSASTGRGAFF. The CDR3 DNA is TGTGCCACCAGTGCCAGTACAGGCCGGGGAGCTTTCTTT.

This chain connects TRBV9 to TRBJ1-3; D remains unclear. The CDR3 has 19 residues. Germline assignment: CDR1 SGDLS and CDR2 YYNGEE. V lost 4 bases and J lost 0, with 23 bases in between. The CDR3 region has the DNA TGTGCCAGCAGCACCCCCCGTCAAGGCCATGAATTCTCTGGAAACACCATATATTTT. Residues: CASSTPRQGHEFSGNTIYF.

The DNA for the CDR3 is TGTGCCAGCAGTTACAGTACAGTCGATGGCTACACCTTC. The encoded protein is CASSYSTVDGYTF. V usage is TRBV6-2 or TRBV6-3 and J usage is TRBJ1-2; D is undetermined. The CDR3 spans 13 residues. The V gene's germline CDR1 is MNHEY and CDR2 SVGEGT. V dropped 2 bases and J dropped 6 bases, with 10 bases sitting between them.

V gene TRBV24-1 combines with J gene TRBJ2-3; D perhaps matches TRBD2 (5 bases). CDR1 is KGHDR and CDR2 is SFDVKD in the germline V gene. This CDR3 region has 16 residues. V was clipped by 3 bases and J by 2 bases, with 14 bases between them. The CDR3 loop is CATSDQRAGSTDTQYF. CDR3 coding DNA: TGTGCCACCAGTGATCAGAGGGCCGGATCCACAGATACGCAGTATTTT.

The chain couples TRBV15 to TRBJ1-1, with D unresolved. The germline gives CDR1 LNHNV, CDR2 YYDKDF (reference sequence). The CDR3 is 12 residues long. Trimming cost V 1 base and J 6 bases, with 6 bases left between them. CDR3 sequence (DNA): TGTGCCACCAGCAGAGGAGGCCCTGAAGCTTTCTTT. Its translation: CATSRGGPEAFF.

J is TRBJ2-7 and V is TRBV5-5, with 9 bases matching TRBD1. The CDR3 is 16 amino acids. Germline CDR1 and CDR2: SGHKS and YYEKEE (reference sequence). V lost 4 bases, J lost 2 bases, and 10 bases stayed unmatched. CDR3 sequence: CASSIRTGGAPYEQYF. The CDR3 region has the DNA TGTGCCAGCAGCATTCGAACAGGGGGCGCACCCTACGAGCAGTACTTC.

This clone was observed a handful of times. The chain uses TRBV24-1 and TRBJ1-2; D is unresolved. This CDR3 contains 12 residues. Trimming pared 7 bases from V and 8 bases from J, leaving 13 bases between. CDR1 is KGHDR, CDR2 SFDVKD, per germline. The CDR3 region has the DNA TGTGCCACCAGGGACTTTGTCGGGGGCTACACCTTC. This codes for CATRDFVGGYTF.

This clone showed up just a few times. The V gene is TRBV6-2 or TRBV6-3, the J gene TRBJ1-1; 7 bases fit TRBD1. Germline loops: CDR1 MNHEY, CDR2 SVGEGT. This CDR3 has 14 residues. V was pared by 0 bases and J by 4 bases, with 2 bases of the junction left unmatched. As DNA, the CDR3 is TGTGCCAGCAGTTACTCTGCAGGGGGCACTGAAGCTTTCTTT. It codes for CASSYSAGGTEAFF.

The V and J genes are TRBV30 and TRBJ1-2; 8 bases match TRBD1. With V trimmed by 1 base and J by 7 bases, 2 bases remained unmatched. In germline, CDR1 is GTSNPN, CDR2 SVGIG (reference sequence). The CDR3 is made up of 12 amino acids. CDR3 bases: TGTGCCTGGAGTGGGACAGGGTCTGGCTACACCTTC. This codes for CAWSGTGSGYTF.

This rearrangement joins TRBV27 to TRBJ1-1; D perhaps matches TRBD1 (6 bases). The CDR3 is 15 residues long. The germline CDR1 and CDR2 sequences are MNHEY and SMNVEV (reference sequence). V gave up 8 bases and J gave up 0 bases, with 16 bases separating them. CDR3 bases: TGTGCCAGCTACCTAAATACAGGGTTGAACACTGAAGCTTTCTTT. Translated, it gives CASYLNTGLNTEAFF.

Here the CDR3 reads CATSRGAGMNTEAFF. DNA of the CDR3: TGTGCCACCAGCAGAGGGGCAGGCATGAACACTGAAGCTTTCTTT. The gene calls are TRBV15 and TRBJ1-1; D ambiguous. Trimming pared 1 base from V and 0 bases from J, leaving 9 bases between. The length of the CDR3 is 15 residues. Germline V gene sequence: CDR1 LNHNV, CDR2 YYDKDF (reference sequence). Full variable domain (missing parts from reference TRBV15 and TRBJ1-1): DAMVIQNPRYQVTQFGKPVTLSCSQTLNHNVMYWYQQKSSQAPKLLFHYYDKDFNNEADTPDNFQSRRPNTSFCFLDIRSPGLGDTAMYLCATSRGAGMNTEAFFGQGTRLTVV.

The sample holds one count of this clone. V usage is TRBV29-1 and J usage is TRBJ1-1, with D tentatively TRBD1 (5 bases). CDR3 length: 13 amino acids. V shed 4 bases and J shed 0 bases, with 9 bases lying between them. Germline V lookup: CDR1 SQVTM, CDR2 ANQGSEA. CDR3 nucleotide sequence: TGCAGCGTTGGGGGCACGGTGAACACTGAAGCTTTCTTT. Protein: CSVGGTVNTEAFF. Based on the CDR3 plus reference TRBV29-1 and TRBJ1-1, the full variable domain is SAVISQKPSRDICQRGTSLTIQCQVDSQVTMMFWYRQQPGQSLTLIATANQGSEATYESGFVIDKFPISRPNLTFSTLTVSNMSPEDSSIYLCSVGGTVNTEAFFGQGTRLTVV.

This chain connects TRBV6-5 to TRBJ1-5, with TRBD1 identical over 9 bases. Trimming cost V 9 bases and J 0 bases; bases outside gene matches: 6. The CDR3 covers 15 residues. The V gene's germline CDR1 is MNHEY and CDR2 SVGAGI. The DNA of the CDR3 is TGTGCCAGTAACAGGGGGCGAAGTAGCAATCAGCCCCAGCATTTT. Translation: CASNRGRSSNQPQHF.

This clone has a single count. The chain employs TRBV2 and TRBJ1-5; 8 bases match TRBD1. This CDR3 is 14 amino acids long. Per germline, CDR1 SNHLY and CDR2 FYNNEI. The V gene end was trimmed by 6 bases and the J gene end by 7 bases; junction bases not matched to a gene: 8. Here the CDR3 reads CASRVDRGGQPQHF. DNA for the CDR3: TGTGCCAGCAGAGTAGACAGGGGAGGCCAGCCCCAGCATTTT.

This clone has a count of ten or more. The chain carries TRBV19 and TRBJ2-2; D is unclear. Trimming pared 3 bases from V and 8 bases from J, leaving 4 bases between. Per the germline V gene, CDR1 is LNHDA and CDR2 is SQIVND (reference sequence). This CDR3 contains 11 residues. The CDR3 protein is CASSIWGELFF. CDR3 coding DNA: TGTGCCAGTAGTATTTGGGGGGAGCTGTTTTTT.

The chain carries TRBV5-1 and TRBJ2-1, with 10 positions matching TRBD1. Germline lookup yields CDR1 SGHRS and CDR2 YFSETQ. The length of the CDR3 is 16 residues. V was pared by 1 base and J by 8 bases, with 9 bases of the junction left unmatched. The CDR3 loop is CASSLRGQGFIDEQFF. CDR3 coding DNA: TGCGCCAGCAGCTTGAGGGGACAGGGGTTCATCGATGAGCAGTTCTTC.